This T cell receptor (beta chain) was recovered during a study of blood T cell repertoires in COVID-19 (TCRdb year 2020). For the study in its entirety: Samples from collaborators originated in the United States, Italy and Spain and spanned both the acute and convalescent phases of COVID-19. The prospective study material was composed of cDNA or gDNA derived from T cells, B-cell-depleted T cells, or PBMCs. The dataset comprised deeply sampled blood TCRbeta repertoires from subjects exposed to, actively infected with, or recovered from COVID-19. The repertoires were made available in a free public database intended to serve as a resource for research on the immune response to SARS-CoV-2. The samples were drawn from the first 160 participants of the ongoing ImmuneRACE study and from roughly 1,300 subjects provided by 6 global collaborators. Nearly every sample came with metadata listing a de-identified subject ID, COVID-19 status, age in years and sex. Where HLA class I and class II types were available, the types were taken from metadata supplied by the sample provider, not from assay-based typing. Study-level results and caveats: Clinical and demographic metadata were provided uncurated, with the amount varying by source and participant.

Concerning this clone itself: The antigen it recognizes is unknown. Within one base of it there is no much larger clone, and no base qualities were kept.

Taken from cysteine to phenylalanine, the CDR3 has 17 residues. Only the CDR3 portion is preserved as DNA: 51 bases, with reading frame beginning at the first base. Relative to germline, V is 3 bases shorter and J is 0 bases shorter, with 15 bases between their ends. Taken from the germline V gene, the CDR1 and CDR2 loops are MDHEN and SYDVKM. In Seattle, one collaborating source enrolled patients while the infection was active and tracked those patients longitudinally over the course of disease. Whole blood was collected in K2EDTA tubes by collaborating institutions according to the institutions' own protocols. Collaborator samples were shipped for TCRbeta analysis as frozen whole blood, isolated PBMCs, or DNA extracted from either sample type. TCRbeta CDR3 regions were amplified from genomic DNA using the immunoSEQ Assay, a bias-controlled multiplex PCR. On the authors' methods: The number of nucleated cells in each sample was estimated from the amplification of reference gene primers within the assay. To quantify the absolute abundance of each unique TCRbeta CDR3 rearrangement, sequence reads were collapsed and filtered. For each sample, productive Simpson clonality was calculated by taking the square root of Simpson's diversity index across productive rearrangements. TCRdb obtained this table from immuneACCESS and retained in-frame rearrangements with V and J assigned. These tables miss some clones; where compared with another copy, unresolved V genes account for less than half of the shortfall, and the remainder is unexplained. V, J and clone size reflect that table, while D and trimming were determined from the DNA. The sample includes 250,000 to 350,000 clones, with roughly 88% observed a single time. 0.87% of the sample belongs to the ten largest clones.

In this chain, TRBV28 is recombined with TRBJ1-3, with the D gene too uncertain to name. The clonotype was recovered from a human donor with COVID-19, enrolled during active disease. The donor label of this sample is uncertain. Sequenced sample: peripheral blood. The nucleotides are TGTGCCAGCAGTTTGATGACTGGCCTGAGCTCTGGAAACACCATATATTTT. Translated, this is CASSLMTGLSSGNTIYF.